These T cell receptor beta chains were read from a single sample in a study of T cell repertoires in cytomegalovirus infection. TCRdb recomputed calls from the reads with MiXCR, one row per CDR3 protein. The sample contains fewer than 85,000 distinct CDR3 sequences, more than 40% of which appear only once. Their target antigens are unknown. The specimen was CD8+ T cells from cultured PBMCs, collected from culture after CMV antigen stimulation. These receptors were collected from a human donor in good health (CMV status not recorded). Some clones in this sample may be carry-over from other donors' samples. Both conserved end residues are part of each CDR3. D genes are given only for firm matches. Rows may omit the clone size; those that give it use once, few, many or a size class.

abundance	v_gene	len	j_gene	d_gene	CDR3nt	CDR3aa
.	TRBV6-5	13	TRBJ1-2	.	TGTGCCAGCAGTTACTCAGAGGGGTATGGCTACACCTTC	CASSYSEGYGYTF
.	TRBV11-2	14	TRBJ1-2	.	TGTGCCAGCAGCACGACAGGCCTCCTCTATGGCTACACCTTC	CASSTTGLLYGYTF
.	TRBV2	14	TRBJ2-1	TRBD1	TGTGCCAGTGGCGGGACAGGGACAATCAATGAGCAGTTCTTC	CASGGTGTINEQFF
.	TRBV10-3	14	TRBJ2-7	.	TGTGCCATCAGTGGGGCGGCTGGGGGCTACGAGCAGTACTTC	CAISGAAGGYEQYF
.	TRBV7-9	15	TRBJ2-7	.	TGTGCCAGCAGCTGGCCGGAAAGGAGCTCCTACGAGCAGTACTTC	CASSWPERSSYEQYF
.	TRBV27	14	TRBJ2-7	.	TGTGCCAGCAGTGAGGTGATGGGGTCCTACGAGCAGTACTTC	CASSEVMGSYEQYF
.	TRBV20-1	14	TRBJ2-7	.	TGCAGTGCTCCCCCCACGGGGCACTCCTACGAGCAGTACTTC	CSAPPTGHSYEQYF
.	TRBV2	11	TRBJ1-2	.	TGTGCCACCCACTGGACGGATGGCTACACCTTC	CATHWTDGYTF
.	TRBV5-5	17	TRBJ2-5	TRBD2	TGTGCCAGCAGCTCGACTAGCGGGGGGGCCCGGGGGGAGACCCAGTACTTC	CASSSTSGGARGETQYF
.	TRBV7-6	15	TRBJ2-1	.	TGTGCCAGCAGCTTCATGAGGGGGAAATACAATGAGCAGTTCTTC	CASSFMRGKYNEQFF
few	TRBV7-6	20	TRBJ2-4	TRBD2	TGTGCCAGCAGCTTAGGGCTAGCGGGAGACCGCGACCTAGCCAAAAACATTCAGTACTTC	CASSLGLAGDRDLAKNIQYF
once	TRBV28	14	TRBJ2-7	.	TGTGCCAGCACGGACGCTGGGGGTTCCTACGAGCAGTACTTC	CASTDAGGSYEQYF
.	TRBV20-1	16	TRBJ2-7	TRBD1	TGCAGTGCAAAAGAGAGGTCGGACAGGGCGTCTCGCGAGCAGTACTTC	CSAKERSDRASREQYF
.	TRBV2	10	TRBJ2-5	.	TGTGCCAGCCGGGGGAAGACCCAGTACTTC	CASRGKTQYF
.	TRBV7-6	15	TRBJ2-7	.	TGTGCTAGCAGCTTAGGACCCGGGCAGAACTACGAGCAGTACTTC	CASSLGPGQNYEQYF
.	TRBV7-9	14	TRBJ2-7	TRBD1	TGTGCCAGCAGCCAAGACAGGGGTCAATACGAGCAGTACTTC	CASSQDRGQYEQYF
.	TRBV6-4	11	TRBJ1-1	.	TGTGCCTTATCCGGGTCATCCCGAGCTTTCTTT	CALSGSSRAFF
.	TRBV4-3	17	TRBJ1-3	.	TGCGCCAGCAGCCAAGAGACAAGAGGAGGATCCGGAAACACCATATATTTT	CASSQETRGGSGNTIYF
few	TRBV6-1	15	TRBJ1-1	.	TGTGCCAGCAGTGAAGCGGGGAGGTACAACACTGAAGCTTTCTTT	CASSEAGRYNTEAFF
.	TRBV29-1	14	TRBJ2-2	.	TGCAGCGTGGGGGATGGGGGCGCGACCGGGGAGCTGTTTTTT	CSVGDGGATGELFF
.	TRBV4-1	16	TRBJ2-2	TRBD2	TGCGCCAGCAGCCAGACCGGGGCGGGGGGGACCGGGGAGCTGTTTTTT	CASSQTGAGGTGELFF
few	TRBV29-1	14	TRBJ2-1	TRBD1	TGCAGCGCCGGACAGGGGGACACCTACAATGAGCAGTTCTTC	CSAGQGDTYNEQFF
.	TRBV11-2	18	TRBJ2-1	TRBD2	TGTGCCAGCAGCCACATGCTCACGGGACTAGCGATATACAATGAGCAGTTCTTC	CASSHMLTGLAIYNEQFF
.	TRBV12-3/TRBV12-4	17	TRBJ2-5	TRBD2	TGTGCCAGCAGCCCGGGACTAGCGAGACGACCGCGGACGACCCAGTACTTC	CASSPGLARRPRTTQYF
few	TRBV10-3	13	TRBJ1-2	.	TGTGCCATCACCGAAGGGGTTTCCTATGGCTACACCTTC	CAITEGVSYGYTF
.	TRBV11-2	15	TRBJ2-3	.	TGTGCCAGCAGCTCCCCCTCCCCTGTGTCCGATACGCAGTATTTT	CASSSPSPVSDTQYF
once	TRBV7-9	19	TRBJ2-7	TRBD2	TGTGCCAGCAGCCCACCCCCGGGAAGCGGGGGGCCGAGCTCCTACGAGCAGTACTTC	CASSPPPGSGGPSSYEQYF
.	TRBV7-2	19	TRBJ2-4	TRBD2	TGTGCCAGCAGCTTAGTACCCGTCCTAGCGGACCTAGCCAAAAACATTCAGTACTTC	CASSLVPVLADLAKNIQYF
.	TRBV27	14	TRBJ1-2	TRBD1	TGTGCCAGCAGTCCGGGACAGGGGGCCGGTGGCTACACCTTC	CASSPGQGAGGYTF
.	TRBV12-3/TRBV12-4	13	TRBJ1-5	.	TGTGCCAGCACTCTCCCGGGGATTCAGCCCCAGCATTTT	CASTLPGIQPQHF
.	TRBV7-2	16	TRBJ1-1	TRBD1	TGTGCCAGCAGCTTAGATGCAGGGGGACTTGAAACTGAAGCTTTCTTT	CASSLDAGGLETEAFF
.	TRBV10-3	11	TRBJ2-7	.	TGTGCCATCAGTGAGTCTGTCGAGCAGTACTTC	CAISESVEQYF
few	TRBV7-9	17	TRBJ1-2	TRBD1	TGTGCCAGCAGCTCACCCCCGGGACAGCCAGGGTCCTATGGCTACACCTTC	CASSSPPGQPGSYGYTF
few	TRBV27	14	TRBJ1-1	.	TGTGCCAGCAGTTTAGCAGGTCGGGGAACTGAAGCTTTCTTT	CASSLAGRGTEAFF
.	TRBV7-9	14	TRBJ1-4	TRBD1	TGTGCCAGCAGCCTGGACAGGGTTTACGAAAAACTGTTTTTT	CASSLDRVYEKLFF
few	TRBV7-6	16	TRBJ2-5	TRBD2	TGTGCCAGCAGCTTGGCCGGGACTAGGGTCCAAGAGACCCAGTACTTC	CASSLAGTRVQETQYF
.	TRBV5-4	12	TRBJ2-1	.	TGTGCCAGCAGCTGGGACGGCAATGAGCAGTTCTTC	CASSWDGNEQFF
.	TRBV19	15	TRBJ2-3	.	TGTGCCAGTAGATACCGTGGTGACCGCACAGATACGCAGTATTTT	CASRYRGDRTDTQYF
.	TRBV5-4	13	TRBJ2-1	TRBD2	TGTGCCACCGAAGCGGGGTCCTACAATGAGCAGTTCTTC	CATEAGSYNEQFF